Listed below are T cell receptor beta chains from one sample, sequenced in a study of blood T cells in healthy people across ages. TCRdb redid the calling of the 5' RACE reads with MiXCR, one entry per CDR3 protein. The data contain 760,000 or so distinct CDR3 sequences, approximately 25% of them singletons. These data were likewise used in another study, on T cells of mothers and their children.

Sequencing used blood. The receptors derive from a boy younger than 18 in good health. CDR3s leave out the opening cysteine and the closing phenylalanine or tryptophan. The size of a clone is reported for some rows only, either as once, few or many, or as a class for expanded clones.

J,size,V,CDR3
TRBJ2-1,few,TRBV5-1,ASSFIGGAPNEQF
TRBJ2-7,.,TRBV20-1,SARDFQAASGGLSEQY
TRBJ1-1,.,TRBV5-6,ASSTGLAGGTEAF
TRBJ1-5,.,TRBV29-1,SVGSGGNQPQH
TRBJ2-3,few,TRBV29-1,SVGLRGGRTDTQY
TRBJ1-1,.,TRBV15,ATSRDGAGGTEAF
TRBJ2-7,few,TRBV28,ASSRWGTVDYEQY
TRBJ2-2,.,TRBV4-3,ASSQDAAGTANTGELF
TRBJ1-2,.,TRBV28,ASSPGVYGYT
TRBJ2-7,.,TRBV6-6,ASSITGTGSYEQY
TRBJ2-1,few,TRBV7-2,ASSLAGGLAFNEQF
TRBJ2-5,.,TRBV5-1,ASNLDRGLGETHY
TRBJ1-2,.,TRBV7-2,ASSPGTVLNYGYT
TRBJ1-2,few,TRBV20-1,SAPWTGANYGYT
TRBJ2-5,few,TRBV6-4,ASSVNSLETQY
TRBJ2-5,.,TRBV7-2,ASSLDTQGTQY
TRBJ2-7,.,TRBV3-1,ASSQGWDSEQY
.,few,TRBV20-1,SARVTGGDEQF